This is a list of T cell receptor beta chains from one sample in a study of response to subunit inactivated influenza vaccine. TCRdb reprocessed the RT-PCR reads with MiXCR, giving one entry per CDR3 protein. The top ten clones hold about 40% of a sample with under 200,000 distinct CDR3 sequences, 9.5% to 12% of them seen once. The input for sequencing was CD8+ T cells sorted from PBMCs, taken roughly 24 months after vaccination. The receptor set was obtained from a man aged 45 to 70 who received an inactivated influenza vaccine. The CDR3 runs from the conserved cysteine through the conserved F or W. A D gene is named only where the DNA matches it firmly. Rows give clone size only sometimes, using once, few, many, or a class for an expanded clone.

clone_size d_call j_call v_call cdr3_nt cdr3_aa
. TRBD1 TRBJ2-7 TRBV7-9 TGTGCCAGCAGCTTTCCGGGACAGGGTCTCCACGAGCAGTACTTC CASSFPGQGLHEQYF
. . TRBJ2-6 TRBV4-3 TGCGCCAGCAGCCAAGATGTGGGGACTGGGGCCAACGTCCTGACTTTC CASSQDVGTGANVLTF
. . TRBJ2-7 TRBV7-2 TGTGCCAGCAGCTTAGCGTGGCAGAGCTATTCCTACGAGCAGTACTTC CASSLAWQSYSYEQYF
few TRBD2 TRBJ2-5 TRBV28 TGTGCCAGCAGTACATCCCTAATCACTAGCGGGGGGTCCCAAGAGACCCAGTACTTC CASSTSLITSGGSQETQYF
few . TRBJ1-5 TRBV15 TGTGCCACCAGCAGAACGGGCAATCAGCCCCAGCATTTT CATSRTGNQPQHF
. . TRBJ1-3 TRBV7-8 TGTGCCAGCAGCTTAGACGCGACAGAGTACTTCTCTGGAAACACCATATATTTT CASSLDATEYFSGNTIYF
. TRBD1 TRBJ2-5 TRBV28 TGTGCCAGCGGGGACAGGGCCCTCCAAGAGACCCAGTACTTC CASGDRALQETQYF
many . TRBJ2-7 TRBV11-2 TGTGCCAGCAGCCCCAGTCGGGGGAGTAAAGACGAGCAGTACTTC CASSPSRGSKDEQYF
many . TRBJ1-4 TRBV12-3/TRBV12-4 TGTGCCAGCACAGAACATTGGAACAGACTGTTTTTT CASTEHWNRLFF
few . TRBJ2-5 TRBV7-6 TGTGCCAGCAGCTTAGCGTGGGGGGACTACCAAGAGACCCAGTACTTC CASSLAWGDYQETQYF
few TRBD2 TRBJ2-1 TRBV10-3 TGTGCCATCAGGGGAACCGGGACTAGCGGGAGTTTCAATGAGCAGTTCTTC CAIRGTGTSGSFNEQFF
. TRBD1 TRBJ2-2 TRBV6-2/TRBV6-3 TGTGCCAGCAGTTACTCCGGGACAGGGGATGACACCGGGGAGCTGTTTTTT CASSYSGTGDDTGELFF
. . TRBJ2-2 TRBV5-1 TGCGCCAGCAGCCCCCTTCGGGGTGCGGGCGGGGAGCTGTTTTTT CASSPLRGAGGELFF
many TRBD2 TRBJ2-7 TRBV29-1 TGCAGCGGGAGGACTAGCGGAACTCTGGAGCAGTACTTC CSGRTSGTLEQYF
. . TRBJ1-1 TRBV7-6 TGTGCCAGCAGCACCGGGACGACAATTGAAGCTTTCTTT CASSTGTTIEAFF
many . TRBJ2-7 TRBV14 TGTGCCAGCAGCCAATATCTAACCTACGAGCAGTACTTC CASSQYLTYEQYF
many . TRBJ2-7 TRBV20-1 TGCAGTGCTAGAGAGAGGGGTTGGTACGAGCAGTACTTC CSARERGWYEQYF
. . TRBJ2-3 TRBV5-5 TGTGCCAGCTCCCTCCCCACAGTCTCTAGCACAGATACGCAGTATTTT CASSLPTVSSTDTQYF
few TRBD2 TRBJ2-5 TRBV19 TGTGCCAGTAGTATAGACCTAGCGGGAGGGCCCCAAGAGACCCAGTACTTC CASSIDLAGGPQETQYF
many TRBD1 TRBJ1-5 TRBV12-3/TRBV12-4 TGTGCCAGCAGCCTTGGACAGGGTTATCAGCCCCAGCATTTT CASSLGQGYQPQHF
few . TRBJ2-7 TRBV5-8 TGTGCCAGCAGCTTGGCCGGGACCCTCTACGAGCAGTACTTC CASSLAGTLYEQYF
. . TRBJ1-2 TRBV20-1 TGCAGTGCTATTCCAGGTCTTGGCTACACCTTC CSAIPGLGYTF
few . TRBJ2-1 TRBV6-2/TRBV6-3 TGTGCCAGCAGTATCGAGGGTTGGAATGAGCAGTTCTTC CASSIEGWNEQFF